This T cell receptor (beta chain) was profiled in a study of cytomegalovirus exposure and HLA in healthy donors. As regards this clone: Its antigen remains unknown.

Study-wide points: Association of a missense DCLRE1C variant with TCR beta V- and J-gene trimming was reported in a later analysis. Rates of TCR association differed by HLA locus in a later analysis, with DRB1 highest and HLA-C lowest. A few of the chains that were CMV-associated were confirmed in vitro to be specific for CMV antigens. Later work showed greater clonal expansion in HLA-associated TCR beta chains than in equally common others.

The PCR used 60 Vbeta and 13 Jbeta primers. Assay used: immunoSEQ multiplex PCR; TCRdb lists only in-frame clones, some missing. Here the sample spans under 200,000 clones, 80% to 90% being singletons. This CDR3 is 17 amino acids long. Per germline, CDR1 SGHDN and CDR2 FVKESK. After removal of 1 base from V and 6 bases from J, the junction contained 8 bases not matched to a gene. The sample comprised PBMCs. This clonotype was obtained from a man younger than 35 in good health and CMV-seropositive. The chain links TRBV14 to TRBJ2-1; 11 bases fit TRBD2. The CDR3 sequence is CASSQAVAGGPRNEQFF. The DNA for the CDR3 is TGTGCCAGCAGCCAAGCAGTAGCGGGGGGGCCCCGCAATGAGCAGTTCTTC.